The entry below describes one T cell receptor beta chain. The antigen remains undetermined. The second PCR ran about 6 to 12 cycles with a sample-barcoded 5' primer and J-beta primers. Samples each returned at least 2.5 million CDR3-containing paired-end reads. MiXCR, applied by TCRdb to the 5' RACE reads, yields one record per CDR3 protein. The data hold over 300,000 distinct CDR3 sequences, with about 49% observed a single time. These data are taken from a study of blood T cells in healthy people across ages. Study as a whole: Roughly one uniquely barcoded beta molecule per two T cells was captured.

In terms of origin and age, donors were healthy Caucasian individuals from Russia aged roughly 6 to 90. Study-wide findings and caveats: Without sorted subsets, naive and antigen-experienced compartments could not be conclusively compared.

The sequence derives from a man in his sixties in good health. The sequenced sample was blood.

The CDR3 coding sequence is TGTGCCAGCAGCCCCATGGGCGGGAGGTCCTACAATGAGCAGTTCTTC. Translation gives CASSPMGGRSYNEQFF. V is TRBV11-2 and J is TRBJ2-1; TRBD2 matches at 8 bases. Germline V gives CDR1 SGHAT, CDR2 FQNNGV. The CDR3 consists of 16 residues. The trim removed 5 bases at V and 1 base at J, leaving 7 bases unmatched. Variable domain in full (rest from reference TRBV11-2 and TRBJ2-1): EAGVAQSPRYKIIEKRQSVAFWCNPISGHATLYWYQQILGQGPKLLIQFQNNGVVDDSQLPKDRFSAERLKGVDSTLKIQPAKLEDSAVYLCASSPMGGRSYNEQFFGPGTRLTVL.